Listed here are 7 T cell receptor beta chains from one sample, sequenced in a study of metastatic and nonmetastatic thyroid tumors. Before thyroid surgery, none of the patients had received any treatment. TCRdb re-analyzed the PCR reads through MiXCR. This table has around 31,000 clones, about 21% appearing once. The specimen was tumor tissue. These receptors all stem from a male donor with papillary thyroid cancer or a benign thyroid nodule (not recorded which). Some clones in this sample may be carry-over from other donors' samples.

V and J are TRBV6-1 and TRBJ2-7; 10 bases align to TRBD2. There are 15 residues in the CDR3. The V gene's germline CDR1 is MNHNS and CDR2 SASEGT. With 2 bases clipped from V and 0 bases from J, the junction kept 1 base outside the gene matches. The CDR3 loop is CASSETSGISYEQYF. In nucleotides, the CDR3 is TGTGCCAGCAGTGAAACTAGCGGGATCTCCTACGAGCAGTACTTC.

This clone was counted ten times or more. The chain joins TRBV7-8 to TRBJ2-3, with TRBD1 matching 7 bases. The germline V gene has CDR1 SGHVS and CDR2 FQNEAQ. The CDR3 spans 16 residues. With 4 bases clipped from V and 2 bases from J, the junction kept 9 bases outside the gene matches. The CDR3 bases are TGTGCCAGCAGCTCACAGGGGTCGGGGCTCACAGATACGCAGTATTTT. Protein sequence: CASSSQGSGLTDTQYF.

This chain connects TRBV7-3 to TRBJ1-1; no clear D. Germline-derived CDR1 and CDR2 are SGHTA and FQGTGA. V lost 0 bases, J lost 3 bases, and 11 bases lay in between. The CDR3 totals 15 residues. The CDR3 is CASSLTSARYTEAFF. The CDR3 region has the DNA TGTGCCAGCAGCTTAACATCGGCCCGATACACTGAAGCTTTCTTT.

This clone turned up a few times. This chain uses TRBV5-1 with TRBJ2-2; D not certain. The CDR3 is 14 amino acids. The germline V and J ends were trimmed by 4 bases and 2 bases, with 9 bases remaining between them. CDR1 is SGHRS and CDR2 is YFSETQ in the germline V gene. The CDR3 DNA is TGCGCCAGCAGCGTTTATTTAAACACCGGGGAGCTGTTTTTT. Translating it yields CASSVYLNTGELFF.

The gene calls are TRBV28 and TRBJ2-7; 7 bases fit TRBD1. The CDR3 runs 13 residues. Unmatched junction bases numbered 4, after V lost 2 bases and J lost 6 bases. Germline CDR1 MDHEN, CDR2 SYDVKM. CDR3 amino acids: CASSLDRVAEQYF. The CDR3 DNA sequence: TGTGCCAGCAGTTTAGACAGGGTAGCCGAGCAGTACTTC. The complete variable domain, with remaining parts taken from reference TRBV28 and TRBJ2-7, reads DVKVTQSSRYLVKRTGEKVFLECVQDMDHENMFWYRQDPGLGLRLIYFSYDVKMKEKGDIPEGYSVSREKKERFSLILESASTNQTSMYLCASSLDRVAEQYFGPGTRLTVT.

V usage is TRBV20-1 and J usage is TRBJ2-7, with TRBD1 matching 9 bases. Trimming cost V 0 bases and J 4 bases; bases outside gene matches: 10. The CDR3 extends over 16 amino acids. Germline CDR1 DFQATT, CDR2 SNEGSKA (reference sequence). The CDR3 loop reads CSARESQPGQGYEQYF. For the CDR3, the DNA is TGCAGTGCTAGAGAGTCGCAACCGGGACAGGGATACGAGCAGTACTTC.

A word on this clone: A single base separates this from a much larger clone, so it may be a read error. This sample also contains other DNA sequences that code for the same CDR3. The chain employs TRBV28 and TRBJ1-2; no reliable D call. The ends were cut back, 3 bases at V and 8 bases at J, with 16 bases in the middle. This CDR3 comprises 14 residues. From germline, CDR1 is MDHEN and CDR2 SYDVKM. CDR3 region: CASSLRTWQNGYTF. The CDR3 nucleotides are TGTGCCAGCAGTTTGCGGACGTGGCAAAACGGCTACACCTTC.